This paragraph reports one TCR beta chain. There are 14 residues in the CDR3. J gave up 2 bases and V 5 bases, and 6 bases lay outside the gene matches. Germline V gene data show CDR1 as GTSNPN and CDR2 as SVGIG (reference sequence). This sample was taken from a study of CD8 T cells in ankylosing spondylitis. TCR beta libraries were made by quantitative 5'-RACE with molecular barcodes. From the 5' RACE reads, TCRdb called clonotypes with MiXCR, one entry per CDR3 protein. The table lists about 130,000 distinct CDR3 sequences, approximately 10% of them singletons. The sequencing sample was made of blood, either unsorted or a sorted T cell fraction (not recorded which). V and J are TRBV30 and TRBJ2-7; 10 bases fit TRBD2. This clonotype was sampled from a male donor with ankylosing spondylitis or in good health (not recorded which). The CDR3 sequence: CAWSPGLATYEQYF. The DNA for the CDR3 is TGTGCCTGGTCCCCGGGACTAGCGACCTACGAGCAGTACTTC.